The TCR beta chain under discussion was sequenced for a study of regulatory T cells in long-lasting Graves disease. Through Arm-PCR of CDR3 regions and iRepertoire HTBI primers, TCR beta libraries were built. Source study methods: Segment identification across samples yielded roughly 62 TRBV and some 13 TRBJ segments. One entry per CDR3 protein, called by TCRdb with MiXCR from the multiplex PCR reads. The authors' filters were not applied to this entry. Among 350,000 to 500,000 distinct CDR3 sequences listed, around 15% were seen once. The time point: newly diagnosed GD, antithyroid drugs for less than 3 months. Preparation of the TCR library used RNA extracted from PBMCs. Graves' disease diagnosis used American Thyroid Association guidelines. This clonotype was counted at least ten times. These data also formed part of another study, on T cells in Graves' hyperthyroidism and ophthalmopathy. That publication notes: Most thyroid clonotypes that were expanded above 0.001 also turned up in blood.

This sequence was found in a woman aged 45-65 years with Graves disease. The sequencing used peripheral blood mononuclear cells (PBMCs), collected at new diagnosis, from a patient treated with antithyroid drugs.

The CDR3 coding sequence is TGCAGTGCTCGTCTAGCGGGAGGTTTTTCCTACGAGCAGTACTTC. It is translated as CSARLAGGFSYEQYF. The V gene is TRBV20-1, the J gene TRBJ2-7, with TRBD2 identical over 11 bases. V shed 5 bases and J 1 base; nucleotides not matched to a gene: 7. The germline gives CDR1 DFQATT, CDR2 SNEGSKA (reference sequence). This CDR3 contains 15 residues.